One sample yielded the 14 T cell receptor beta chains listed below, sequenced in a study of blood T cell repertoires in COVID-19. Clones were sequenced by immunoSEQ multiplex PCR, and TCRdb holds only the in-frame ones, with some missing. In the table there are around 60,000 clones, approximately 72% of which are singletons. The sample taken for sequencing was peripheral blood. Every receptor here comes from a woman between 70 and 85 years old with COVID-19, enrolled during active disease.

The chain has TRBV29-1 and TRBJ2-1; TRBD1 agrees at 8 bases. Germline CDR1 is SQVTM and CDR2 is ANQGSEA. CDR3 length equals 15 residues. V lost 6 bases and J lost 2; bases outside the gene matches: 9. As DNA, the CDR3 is TGCAGCGTAAGGGACAGGCCTACAACCTACAATGAGCAGTTCTTC. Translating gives CSVRDRPTTYNEQFF.

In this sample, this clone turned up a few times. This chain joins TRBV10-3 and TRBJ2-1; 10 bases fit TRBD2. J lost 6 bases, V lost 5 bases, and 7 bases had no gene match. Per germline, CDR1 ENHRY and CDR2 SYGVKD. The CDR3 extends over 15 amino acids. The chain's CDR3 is CAISKALAGANEQFF. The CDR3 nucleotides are TGTGCCATCAGTAAGGCGCTAGCGGGAGCCAATGAGCAGTTCTTC.

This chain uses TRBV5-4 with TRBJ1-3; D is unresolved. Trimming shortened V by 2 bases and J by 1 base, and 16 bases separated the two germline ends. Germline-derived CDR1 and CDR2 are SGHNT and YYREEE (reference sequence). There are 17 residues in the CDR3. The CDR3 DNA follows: TGTGCCAGCAGCTTTTTTGCCTCAACCACTTCTGGAAACACCATATATTTT. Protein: CASSFFASTTSGNTIYF.

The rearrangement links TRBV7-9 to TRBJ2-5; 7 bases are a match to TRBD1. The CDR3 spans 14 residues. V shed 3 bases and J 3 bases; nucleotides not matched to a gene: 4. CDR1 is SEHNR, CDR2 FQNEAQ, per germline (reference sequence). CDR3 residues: CASSFLGTEETQYF. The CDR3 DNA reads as TGTGCCAGCAGCTTCCTAGGGACAGAAGAGACCCAGTACTTC.

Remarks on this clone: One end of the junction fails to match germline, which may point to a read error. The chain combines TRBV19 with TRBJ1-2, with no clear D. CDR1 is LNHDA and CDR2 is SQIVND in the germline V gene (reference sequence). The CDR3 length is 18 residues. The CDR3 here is CASSKSLTATTGGYSYTF. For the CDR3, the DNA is TGTGCCAGTAGTAAGTCCCTAACGGCGACCACGGGAGGCTATAGCTACACCTTC.

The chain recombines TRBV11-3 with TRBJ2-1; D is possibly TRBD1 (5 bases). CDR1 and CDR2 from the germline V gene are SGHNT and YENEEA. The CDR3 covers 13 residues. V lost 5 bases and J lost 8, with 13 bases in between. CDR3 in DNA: TGTGCCAGCAGCGTGGTATTGGGGCATGAGCAGTTCTTC. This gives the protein CASSVVLGHEQFF. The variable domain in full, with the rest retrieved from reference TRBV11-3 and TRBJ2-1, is EAGVVQSPRYKIIEKKQPVAFWCNPISGHNTLYWYLQNLGQGPELLIRYENEEAVDDSQLPKDRFSAERLKGVDSTLKIQPAELGDSAVYLCASSVVLGHEQFFGPGTRLTVL.

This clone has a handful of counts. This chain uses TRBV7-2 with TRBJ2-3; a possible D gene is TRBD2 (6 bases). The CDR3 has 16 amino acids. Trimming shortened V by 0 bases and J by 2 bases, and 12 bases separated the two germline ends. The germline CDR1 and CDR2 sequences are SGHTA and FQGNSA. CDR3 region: CASSLALMGLTDTQYF. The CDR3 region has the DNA TGTGCCAGCAGCTTAGCGCTGATGGGACTCACAGATACGCAGTATTTT.

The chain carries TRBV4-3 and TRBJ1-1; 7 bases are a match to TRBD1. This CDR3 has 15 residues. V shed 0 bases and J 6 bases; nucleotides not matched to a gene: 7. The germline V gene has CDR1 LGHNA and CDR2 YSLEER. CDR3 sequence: CASSQDQGGSSEAFF. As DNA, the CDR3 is TGCGCCAGCAGCCAAGATCAAGGGGGCTCGTCTGAAGCTTTCTTT.

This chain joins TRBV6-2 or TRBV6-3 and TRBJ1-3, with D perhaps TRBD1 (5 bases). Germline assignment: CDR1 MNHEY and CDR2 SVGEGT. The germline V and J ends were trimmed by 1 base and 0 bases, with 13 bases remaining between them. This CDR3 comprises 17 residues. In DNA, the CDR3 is TGTGCCAGCAGTTACTTCGGCCAGGGCTTCTCTGGAAACACCATATATTTT. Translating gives CASSYFGQGFSGNTIYF.

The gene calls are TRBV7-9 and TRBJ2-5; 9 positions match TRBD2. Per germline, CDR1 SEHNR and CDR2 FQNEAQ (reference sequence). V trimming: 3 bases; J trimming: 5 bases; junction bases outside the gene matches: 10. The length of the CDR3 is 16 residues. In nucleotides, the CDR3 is TGTGCCAGCAGCTTCCCCCCGGCGGGAGGGCCGGAGACCCAGTACTTC. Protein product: CASSFPPAGGPETQYF.

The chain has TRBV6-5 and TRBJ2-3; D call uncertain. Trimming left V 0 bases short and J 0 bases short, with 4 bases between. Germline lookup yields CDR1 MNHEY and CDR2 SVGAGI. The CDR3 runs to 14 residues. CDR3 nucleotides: TGTGCCAGCAGTTACTCCGGGAGCACAGATACGCAGTATTTT. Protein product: CASSYSGSTDTQYF.

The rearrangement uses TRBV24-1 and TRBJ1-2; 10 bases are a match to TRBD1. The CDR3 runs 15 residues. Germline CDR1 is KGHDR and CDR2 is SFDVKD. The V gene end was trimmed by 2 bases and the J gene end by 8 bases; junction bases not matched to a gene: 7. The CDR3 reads CATSDWTGGELGYTF. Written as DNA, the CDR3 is TGTGCCACCAGTGATTGGACAGGGGGTGAGTTAGGCTACACCTTC.

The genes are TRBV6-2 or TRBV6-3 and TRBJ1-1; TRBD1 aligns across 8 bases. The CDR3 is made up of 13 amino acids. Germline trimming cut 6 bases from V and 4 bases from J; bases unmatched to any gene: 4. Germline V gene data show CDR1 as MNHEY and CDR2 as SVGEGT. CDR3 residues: CASSPDRGTEAFF. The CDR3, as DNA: TGTGCCAGCAGCCCCGACAGGGGCACTGAAGCTTTCTTT.

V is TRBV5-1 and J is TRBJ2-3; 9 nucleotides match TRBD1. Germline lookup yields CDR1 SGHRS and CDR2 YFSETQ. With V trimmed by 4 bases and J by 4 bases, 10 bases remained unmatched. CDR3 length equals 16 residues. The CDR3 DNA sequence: TGCGCCAGCAGCGCAGGGACAGGGAGGGGGGCAGATACGCAGTATTTT. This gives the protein CASSAGTGRGADTQYF.